This T cell receptor beta chain was identified during a study of T cells in Graves' hyperthyroidism and ophthalmopathy. Broader study findings: For ophthalmopathy, model prediction preceded onset by a median approximately 6 months. Stable hyperthyroidism was told apart from ophthalmopathy by a model built on 13 V-J features. Most expanded thyroid clonotypes above 0.001 recurred in blood.

This clonotype was seen at least ten times. Its antigen is not identified. Clinical symptoms, serum thyroxine and TRAb, thyroid ultrasound and orbital computed tomography together formed the diagnostic basis. Trimming removed 5 bases at V and 11 bases at J, with 10 bases between. Per germline, CDR1 SEHNR and CDR2 FQNEAQ (reference sequence). This CDR3 is built from 12 residues. The TCR beta CDR3 regions underwent amplification using RNA transcripts as the source. HTBI primers were employed in a first-round RT-PCR of the TCR CDR3. TCRdb used MiXCR to reprocess the multiplex PCR reads, holding one entry per CDR3 protein. The sample holds approximately 640,000 distinct CDR3 sequences; roughly 46% are singletons and the top ten take 7% to 7.5%.

The sequenced material came from peripheral blood or thyroid tissue (not recorded which). The TCR comes from an adult man with Graves' disease, either hyperthyroidism or ophthalmopathy (not recorded which). The rearrangement links TRBV7-9 to TRBJ1-6, with D unresolved. CDR3 in DNA: TGTGCCAGCAGCCAAAGGGATGCACCCCTCCACTTT. Translated: CASSQRDAPLHF. The entire variable domain, with the rest obtained from reference TRBV7-9 and TRBJ1-6, is as follows: DTGVSQNPRHKITKRGQNVTFRCDPISEHNRLYWYRQTLGQGPEFLTYFQNEAQLEKSRLLSDRFSAERPKGSFSTLEIQRTEQGDSAMYLCASSQRDAPLHFGNGTRLTVT.